This TCR beta chain was recorded in a study of spatial heterogeneity in lung cancer. At the level of the study: Each time, sequencing found more beta-chain sequences than alpha-chain sequences.

Indicated time point: sample taken at primary tumor resection. Without sorting, whole RNA was sequenced from tumor, nontumor lung or frozen PBMC. The donor population consisted of more than 55 patients with untreated, early-stage non-small cell lung cancer. The study tagged each TCR cDNA molecule with a unique molecular identifier. TCRdb re-called the 5' RACE reads with MiXCR, one entry per CDR3 protein. The sample carries tens of thousands of distinct CDR3 sequences, roughly 7.5% recorded once. This clonotype showed up many times. The antigen is not known. Per the germline V gene, CDR1 is MNHNS and CDR2 is SASEGT. CDR3 length: 13 amino acids. Trimming left V 5 bases short and J 2 bases short, with 10 bases between. Study results and caveats: The study found ubiquitous expanded tumor TCRs in blood more at resection than follow-up.

Sequencing was performed on PBMCs, taken at surgery. This clonotype originated in a female donor with early-stage non-small cell lung cancer. This chain connects TRBV6-1 to TRBJ2-7; D is unresolved. Here the CDR3 DNA reads TGTGCCAGCAGTAAGGTAACAGCCTACGAGCAGTACTTC. Protein sequence: CASSKVTAYEQYF.